This TCR beta chain is drawn from a study of tumor-infiltrating lymphocytes in oesophageal squamous cell carcinoma. There are 15 residues in the CDR3. V dropped 7 bases and J dropped 0 bases, with 13 bases sitting between them. Per germline, CDR1 MNHNS and CDR2 SASEGT. TCRdb used MiXCR to reprocess the PCR reads, holding one entry per CDR3 protein. The data hold under 25,000 distinct CDR3 sequences, with under 40% observed a single time. This TCR was sampled from a male donor with esophageal squamous cell carcinoma. The specimen sequenced was blood. The chain employs TRBV6-1 and TRBJ2-4; D perhaps matches TRBD1 (5 bases). CDR3 sequence: CASNWGGVAKNIQYF. CDR3 sequence (DNA): TGTGCCAGCAACTGGGGCGGAGTAGCCAAAAACATTCAGTACTTC.